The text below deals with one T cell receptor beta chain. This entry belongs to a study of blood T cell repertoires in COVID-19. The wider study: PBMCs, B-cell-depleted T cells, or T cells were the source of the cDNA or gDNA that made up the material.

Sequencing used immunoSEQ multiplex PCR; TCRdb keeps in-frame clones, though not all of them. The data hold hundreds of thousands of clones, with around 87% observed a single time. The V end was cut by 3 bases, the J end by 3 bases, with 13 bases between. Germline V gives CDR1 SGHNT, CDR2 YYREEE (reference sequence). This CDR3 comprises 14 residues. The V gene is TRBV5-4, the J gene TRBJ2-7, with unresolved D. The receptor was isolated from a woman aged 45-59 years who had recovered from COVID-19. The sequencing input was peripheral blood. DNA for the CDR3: TGTGCCAGCAGCTCCGTCCAAGCCGGCTACGAGCAGTACTTC. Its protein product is CASSSVQAGYEQYF.